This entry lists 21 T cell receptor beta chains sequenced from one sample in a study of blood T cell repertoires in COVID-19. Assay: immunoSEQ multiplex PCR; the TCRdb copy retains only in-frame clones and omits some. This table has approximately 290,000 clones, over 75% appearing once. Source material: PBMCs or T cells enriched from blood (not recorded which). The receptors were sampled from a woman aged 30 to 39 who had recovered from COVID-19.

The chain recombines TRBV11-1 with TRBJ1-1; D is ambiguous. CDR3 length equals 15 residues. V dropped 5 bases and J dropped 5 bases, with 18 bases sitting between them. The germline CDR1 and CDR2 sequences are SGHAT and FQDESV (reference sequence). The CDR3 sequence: CASSPLEGGRTEAFF. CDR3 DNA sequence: TGTGCCAGCAGCCCCTTGGAGGGCGGAAGGACTGAAGCTTTCTTT.

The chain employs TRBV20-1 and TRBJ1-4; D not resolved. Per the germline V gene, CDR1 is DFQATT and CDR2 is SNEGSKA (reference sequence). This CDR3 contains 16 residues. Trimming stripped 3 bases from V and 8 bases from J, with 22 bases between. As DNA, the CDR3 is TGCAGTGCTAGTAGAGCAATTAAGCTTGGTTTAGAAAAACTGTTTTTT. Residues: CSASRAIKLGLEKLFF.

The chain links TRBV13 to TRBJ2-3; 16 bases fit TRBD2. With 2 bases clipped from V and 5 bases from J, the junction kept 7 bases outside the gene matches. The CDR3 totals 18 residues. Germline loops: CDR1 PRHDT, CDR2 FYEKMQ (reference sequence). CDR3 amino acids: CASSLSLGTSGREDTQYF. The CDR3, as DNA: TGTGCCAGCAGCTTATCTCTTGGGACTAGCGGGAGGGAAGATACGCAGTATTTT.

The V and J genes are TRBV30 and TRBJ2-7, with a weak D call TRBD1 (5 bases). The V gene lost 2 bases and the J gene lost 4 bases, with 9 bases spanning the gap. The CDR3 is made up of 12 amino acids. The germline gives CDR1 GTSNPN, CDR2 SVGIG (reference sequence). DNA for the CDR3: TGTGCCTGGAGTCCGGACAAATACGAGCAGTACTTC. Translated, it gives CAWSPDKYEQYF.

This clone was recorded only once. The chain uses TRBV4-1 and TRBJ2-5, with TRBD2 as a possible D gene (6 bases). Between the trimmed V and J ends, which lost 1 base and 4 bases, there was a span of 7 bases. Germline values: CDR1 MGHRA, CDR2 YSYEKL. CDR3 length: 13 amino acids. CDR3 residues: CASSQGGGETQYF. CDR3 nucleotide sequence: TGCGCCAGCAGCCAAGGGGGAGGAGAGACCCAGTACTTC.

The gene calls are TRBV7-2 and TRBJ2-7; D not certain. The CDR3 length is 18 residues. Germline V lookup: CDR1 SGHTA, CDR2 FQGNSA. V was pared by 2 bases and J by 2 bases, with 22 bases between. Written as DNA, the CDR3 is TGTGCCAGCAGCTTAAACCCTCCGAATTGGGCCGTAGCCTACGAGCAGTACTTC. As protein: CASSLNPPNWAVAYEQYF.

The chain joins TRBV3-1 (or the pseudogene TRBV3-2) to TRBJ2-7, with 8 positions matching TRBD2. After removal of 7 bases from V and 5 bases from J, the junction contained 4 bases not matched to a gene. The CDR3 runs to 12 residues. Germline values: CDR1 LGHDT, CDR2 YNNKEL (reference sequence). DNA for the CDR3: TGTGCCAGCACGGCGGGGGGCAACGAGCAGTACTTC. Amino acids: CASTAGGNEQYF.

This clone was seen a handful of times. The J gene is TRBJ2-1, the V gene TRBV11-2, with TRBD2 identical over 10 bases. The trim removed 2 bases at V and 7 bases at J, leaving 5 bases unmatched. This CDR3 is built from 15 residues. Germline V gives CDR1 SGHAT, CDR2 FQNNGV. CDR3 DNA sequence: TGTGCCAGCAGCTTAACTAGCGGGAAGGTTAATGAGCAGTTCTTC. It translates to CASSLTSGKVNEQFF.

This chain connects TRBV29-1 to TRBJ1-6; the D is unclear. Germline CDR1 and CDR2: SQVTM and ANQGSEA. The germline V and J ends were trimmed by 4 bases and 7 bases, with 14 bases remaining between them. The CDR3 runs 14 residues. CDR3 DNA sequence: TGCAGCGTTGGGGAGGGCCAAAGGAATTCACCCCTCCACTTT. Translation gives CSVGEGQRNSPLHF.

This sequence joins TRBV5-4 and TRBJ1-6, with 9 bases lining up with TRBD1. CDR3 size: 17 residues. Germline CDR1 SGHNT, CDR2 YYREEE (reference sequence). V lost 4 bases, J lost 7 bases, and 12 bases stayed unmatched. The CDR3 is CASSRLGTGSPNSPLHF. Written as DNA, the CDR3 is TGTGCCAGCAGCCGACTCGGGACAGGGTCCCCAAATTCACCCCTCCACTTT.

CDR3 amino acids: CAWSGTGAYEQYF. DNA of the CDR3: TGTGCCTGGAGCGGTACAGGGGCTTACGAGCAGTACTTC. The gene calls are TRBV30 and TRBJ2-7; TRBD1 aligns across 7 bases. The V and J ends lost 3 bases and 4 bases, in that order; junction bases with no gene match: 6. The CDR3 has 13 amino acids. Per the germline V gene, CDR1 is GTSNPN and CDR2 is SVGIG (reference sequence).

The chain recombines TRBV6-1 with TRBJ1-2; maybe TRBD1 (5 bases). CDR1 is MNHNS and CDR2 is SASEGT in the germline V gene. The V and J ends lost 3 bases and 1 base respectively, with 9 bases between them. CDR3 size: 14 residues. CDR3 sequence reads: CASSEGGINYGYTF. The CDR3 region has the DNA TGTGCCAGCAGTGAGGGGGGTATTAACTATGGCTACACCTTC.

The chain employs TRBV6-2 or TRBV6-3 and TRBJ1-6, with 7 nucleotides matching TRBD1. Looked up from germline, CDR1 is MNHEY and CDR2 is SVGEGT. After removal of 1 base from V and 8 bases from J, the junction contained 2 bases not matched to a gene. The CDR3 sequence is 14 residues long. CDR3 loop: CASSYYRGDSPLHF. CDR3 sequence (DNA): TGTGCCAGCAGTTACTACAGGGGAGATTCACCCCTCCACTTT.

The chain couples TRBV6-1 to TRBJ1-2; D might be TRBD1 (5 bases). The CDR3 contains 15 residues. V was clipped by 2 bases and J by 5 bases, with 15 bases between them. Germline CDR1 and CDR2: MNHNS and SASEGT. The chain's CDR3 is CASSESSGGTYGYTF. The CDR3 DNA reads TGTGCCAGCAGTGAATCATCTGGGGGGACGTATGGCTACACCTTC.

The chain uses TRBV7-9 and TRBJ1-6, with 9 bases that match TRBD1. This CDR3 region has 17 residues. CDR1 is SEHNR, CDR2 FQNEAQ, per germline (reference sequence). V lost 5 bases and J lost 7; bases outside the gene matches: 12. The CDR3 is CASSERTGVRPNSPLHF. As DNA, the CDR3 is TGTGCCAGCAGCGAACGGACAGGGGTTAGGCCGAATTCACCCCTCCACTTT.

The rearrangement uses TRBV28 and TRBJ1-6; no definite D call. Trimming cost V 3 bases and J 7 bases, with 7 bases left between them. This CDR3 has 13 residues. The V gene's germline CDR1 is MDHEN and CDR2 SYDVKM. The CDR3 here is CASSFVQNSPLHF. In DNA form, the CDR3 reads TGTGCCAGCAGTTTTGTGCAGAATTCACCCCTCCACTTT.

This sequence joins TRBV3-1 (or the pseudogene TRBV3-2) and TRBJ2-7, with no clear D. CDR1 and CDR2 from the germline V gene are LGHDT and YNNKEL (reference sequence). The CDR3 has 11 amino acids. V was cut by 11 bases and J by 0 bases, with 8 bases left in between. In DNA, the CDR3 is TGTGCCTCCTCGAGCTCCTACGAGCAGTACTTC. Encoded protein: CASSSSYEQYF.

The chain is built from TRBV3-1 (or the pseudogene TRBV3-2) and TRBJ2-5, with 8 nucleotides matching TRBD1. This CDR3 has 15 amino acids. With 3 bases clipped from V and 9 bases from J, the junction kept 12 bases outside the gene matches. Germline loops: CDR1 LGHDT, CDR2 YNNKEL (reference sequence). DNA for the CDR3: TGTGCCAGCAGCCAGGGGACAGGCCCCTCGGGGGCCCAGTACTTC. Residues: CASSQGTGPSGAQYF.

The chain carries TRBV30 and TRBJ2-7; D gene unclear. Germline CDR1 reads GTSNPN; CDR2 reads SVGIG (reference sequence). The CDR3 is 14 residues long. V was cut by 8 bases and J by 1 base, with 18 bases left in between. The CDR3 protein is CALETSMRSYEQYF. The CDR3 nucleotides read TGTGCCCTGGAGACTTCGATGAGATCCTACGAGCAGTACTTC.

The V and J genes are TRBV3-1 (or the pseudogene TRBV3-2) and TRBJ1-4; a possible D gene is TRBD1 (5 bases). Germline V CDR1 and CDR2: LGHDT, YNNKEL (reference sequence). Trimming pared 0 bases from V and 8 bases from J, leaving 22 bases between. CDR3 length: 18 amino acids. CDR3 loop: CASSQDRGIRGLDEKLFF. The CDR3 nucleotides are TGTGCCAGCAGCCAAGATCGGGGGATTAGGGGTTTGGACGAAAAACTGTTTTTT.

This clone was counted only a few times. The CDR3 here is CSVVRNTEAFF. In DNA form, the CDR3 reads TGCAGCGTTGTCAGGAACACTGAAGCTTTCTTT. The chain uses TRBV29-1 and TRBJ1-1, with D uncertain. Trimming cost V 4 bases and J 1 base, with 4 bases left between them. This CDR3 has 11 residues. Germline V gives CDR1 SQVTM, CDR2 ANQGSEA.